This is a list of T cell receptor beta chains from one sample in a study of PD-1 blockade in classical Hodgkin lymphoma. The protocol was immunoSEQ multiplex PCR, while the TCRdb copy is restricted to in-frame clones and leaves out a portion. The sample lists 57,000 or so clones, around 90% occurring once. The specimen was peripheral blood mononuclear cells (PBMCs), collected before the fourth cycle of nivolumab. These receptor sequences come from a human donor with classical Hodgkin lymphoma. Both conserved end residues are part of each CDR3. D genes are given only for firm matches. Clone sizes are given selectively: once, few, many, or a class where the clone is expanded.

cdr3_nt cdr3_aa j_call d_call clone_size v_call
TGTGCCAGCAGTGACTCGGGGGAAATTCGCACAGATACGCAGTATTTT CASSDSGEIRTDTQYF TRBJ2-3 . . TRBV6-4
TGCGCCACCGGGGGGAGTCAAAGTAATGAGCAGTTCTTC CATGGSQSNEQFF TRBJ2-1 TRBD2 once TRBV10-2
TGCGCCAGCAGCTCGGGGCGCGCGAACACCGGGGAGCTGTTTTTT CASSSGRANTGELFF TRBJ2-2 . once TRBV5-1
TGTGCCAGCAGCCGATTAACCGGGTCACTGGTGGGGGATACGCAGTATTTT CASSRLTGSLVGDTQYF TRBJ2-3 . . TRBV7-9
TGCGCCAGCAGCTTGGTTATAGGGCTCACCGGGGAGCTGTTTTTT CASSLVIGLTGELFF TRBJ2-2 . . TRBV5-1
TGTGCCAGCAGCAAAAGGGGCAACACCATATATTTT CASSKRGNTIYF TRBJ1-3 . few TRBV21-1
TGTGCCAGCAGCTTAGAGGGGGGGAGAGGAAACATTCAGTACTTC CASSLEGGRGNIQYF TRBJ2-4 . . TRBV7-2
TGTGCCAGCGCCACAGGGGTACGCCCTGGAGGAGAGCTGTTTTTT CASATGVRPGGELFF TRBJ2-2 TRBD1 once TRBV6-5
TGTGCCAGCAGTCCCACGGGGCTCGGTCTCACTGAAGCTTTCTTT CASSPTGLGLTEAFF TRBJ1-1 . . TRBV6-5
TGCGCCAGCAGCCCGGGGCCCCTAAGGGGAAACAACGTCCTGACTTTC CASSPGPLRGNNVLTF TRBJ2-6 . . TRBV5-1